One T cell receptor beta chain is described in this entry. TCRdb recomputed calls from the 5' RACE reads with MiXCR, one row per CDR3 protein. The table has about 550,000 distinct CDR3 sequences, 15% to 20% seen once; the top ten hold roughly 13%. V trimming: 0 bases; J trimming: 6 bases; junction bases outside the gene matches: 9. Germline assignment: CDR1 SGHTA and CDR2 FQGNSA. This CDR3 is 16 amino acids long. The data stem from a study of T cells after yellow fever vaccination. The rearrangement links TRBV7-2 to TRBJ1-2, with TRBD1 matching over 8 bases. The source of this sequence is a man aged 30 to 39 who received the YFV17D yellow fever vaccine. Sequenced material: PBMCs, taken 15 days after the yellow fever booster vaccination. The CDR3 reads CASSLAGTGSLHGYTF. The DNA for the CDR3 is TGTGCCAGCAGCTTAGCCGGGACAGGCTCCCTCCATGGCTACACCTTC.